A single TCR beta chain is shown here with its context. These data come from a study of blood T cell repertoires in COVID-19. The V gene's germline CDR1 is LNHDA and CDR2 SQIVND (reference sequence). The CDR3 extends over 14 amino acids. Trimming took 4 bases from V and 3 from J, leaving 13 bases between them. Clones were read by immunoSEQ multiplex PCR, and TCRdb kept only the in-frame ones, dropping some. The table lists a few hundred thousand clones, 80% to 90% of them singletons. The V gene is TRBV19, the J gene TRBJ2-7; TRBD1 is a possible D gene (6 bases). This receptor was identified in a woman aged 25 to 39 who had been exposed to COVID-19. The sample consisted of PBMCs or T cells enriched from blood (not recorded which). The CDR3 protein is CASSKGEKVYEQYF. Here the CDR3 DNA reads TGTGCCAGTAGTAAGGGGGAAAAGGTCTACGAGCAGTACTTC.